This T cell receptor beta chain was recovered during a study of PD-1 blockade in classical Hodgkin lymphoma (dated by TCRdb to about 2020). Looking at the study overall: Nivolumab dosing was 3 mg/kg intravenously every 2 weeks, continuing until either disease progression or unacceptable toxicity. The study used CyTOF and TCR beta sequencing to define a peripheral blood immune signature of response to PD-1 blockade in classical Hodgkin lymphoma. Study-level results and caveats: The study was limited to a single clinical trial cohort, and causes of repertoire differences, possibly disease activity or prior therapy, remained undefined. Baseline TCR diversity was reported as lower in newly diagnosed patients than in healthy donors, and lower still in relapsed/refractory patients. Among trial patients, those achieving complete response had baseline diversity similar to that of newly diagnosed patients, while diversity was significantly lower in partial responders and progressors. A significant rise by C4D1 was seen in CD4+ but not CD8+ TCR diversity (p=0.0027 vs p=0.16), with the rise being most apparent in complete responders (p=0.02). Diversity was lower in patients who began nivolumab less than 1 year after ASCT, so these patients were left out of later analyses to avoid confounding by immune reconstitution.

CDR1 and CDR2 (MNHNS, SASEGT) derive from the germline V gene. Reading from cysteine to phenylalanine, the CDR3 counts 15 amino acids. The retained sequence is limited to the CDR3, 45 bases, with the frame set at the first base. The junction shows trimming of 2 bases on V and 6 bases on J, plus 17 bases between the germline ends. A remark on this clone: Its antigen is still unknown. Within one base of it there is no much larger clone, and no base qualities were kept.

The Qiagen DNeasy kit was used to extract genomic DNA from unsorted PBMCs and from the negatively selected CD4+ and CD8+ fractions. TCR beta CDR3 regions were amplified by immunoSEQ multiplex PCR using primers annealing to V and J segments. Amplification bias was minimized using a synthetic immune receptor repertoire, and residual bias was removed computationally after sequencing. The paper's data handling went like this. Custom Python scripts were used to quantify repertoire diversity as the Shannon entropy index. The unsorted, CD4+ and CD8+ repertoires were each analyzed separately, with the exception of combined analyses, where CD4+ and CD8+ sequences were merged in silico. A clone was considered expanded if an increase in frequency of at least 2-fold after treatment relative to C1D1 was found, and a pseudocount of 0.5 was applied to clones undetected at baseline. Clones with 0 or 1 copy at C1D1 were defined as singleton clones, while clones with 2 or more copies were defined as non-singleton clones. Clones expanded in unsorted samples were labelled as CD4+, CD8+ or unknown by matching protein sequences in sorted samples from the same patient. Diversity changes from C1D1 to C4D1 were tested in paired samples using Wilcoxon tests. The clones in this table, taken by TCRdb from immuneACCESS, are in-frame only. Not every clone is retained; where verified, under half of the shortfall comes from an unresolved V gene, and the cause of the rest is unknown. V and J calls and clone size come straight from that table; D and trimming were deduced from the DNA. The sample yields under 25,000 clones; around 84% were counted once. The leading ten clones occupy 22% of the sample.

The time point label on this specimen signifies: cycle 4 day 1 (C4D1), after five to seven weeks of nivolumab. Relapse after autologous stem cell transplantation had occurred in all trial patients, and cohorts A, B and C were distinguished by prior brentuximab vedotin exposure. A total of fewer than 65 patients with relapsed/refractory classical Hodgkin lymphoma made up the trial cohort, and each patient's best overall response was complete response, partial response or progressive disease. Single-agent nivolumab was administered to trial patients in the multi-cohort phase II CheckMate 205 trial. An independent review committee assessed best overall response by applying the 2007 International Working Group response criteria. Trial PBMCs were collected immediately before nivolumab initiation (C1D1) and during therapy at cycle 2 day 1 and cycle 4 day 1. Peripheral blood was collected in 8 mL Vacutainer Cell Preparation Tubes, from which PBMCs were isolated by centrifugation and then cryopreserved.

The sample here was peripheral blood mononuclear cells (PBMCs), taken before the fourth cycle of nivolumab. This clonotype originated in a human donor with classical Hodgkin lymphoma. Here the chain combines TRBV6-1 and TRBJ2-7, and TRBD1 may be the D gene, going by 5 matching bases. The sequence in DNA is TGTGCCAGCAGTGAACTGACAGTCGGGCGAGGCGAGCAGTACTTC. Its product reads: CASSELTVGRGEQYF.